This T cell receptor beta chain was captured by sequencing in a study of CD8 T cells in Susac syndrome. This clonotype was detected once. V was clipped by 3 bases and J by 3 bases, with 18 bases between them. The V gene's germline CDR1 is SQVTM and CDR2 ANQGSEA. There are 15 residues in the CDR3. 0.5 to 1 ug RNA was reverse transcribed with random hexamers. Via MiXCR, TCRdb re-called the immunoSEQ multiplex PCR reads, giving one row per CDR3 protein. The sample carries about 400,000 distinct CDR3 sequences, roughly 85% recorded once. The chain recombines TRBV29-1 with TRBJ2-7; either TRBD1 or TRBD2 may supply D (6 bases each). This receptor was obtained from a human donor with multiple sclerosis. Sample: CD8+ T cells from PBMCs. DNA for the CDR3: TGCAGCGTTGAGGTATTTCTTGAGGGGGGCTACGAGCAGTACTTC. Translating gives CSVEVFLEGGYEQYF.